The rows below give T cell receptor beta chains drawn from one sample of a study of graft-versus-host responses after intestinal transplantation. No antigens are known for them. Sequencing used immunoSEQ multiplex PCR; TCRdb keeps in-frame clones, though not all of them. The profile shows around 99,000 clones, roughly 91% of them singletons. The source material was unstimulated CD8+ T cells sorted from spleen or lymph node cells, sampled before intestinal transplant. These receptors were obtained from a human donor who received an intestinal transplant. The CDR3 runs from the conserved cysteine through the conserved F or W. The order of the fields is V gene, D gene, clone size, J gene, CDR3 DNA, CDR3 protein. D genes are given only for firm matches. Size tells how often a clone was seen (once, few, many) or the class of an expanded clone, and some rows leave it out.

>TRBV29-1|TRBD1|once|TRBJ2-7
TGCAGCGTGATGGGACAGTCCTACGAGCAGTACTTC
CSVMGQSYEQYF
>TRBV4-3|TRBD1|NA|TRBJ1-5
TGCGCCAGCAGCCAAGATCCGAACAGGGGAAGAGTTCAGCCCCAGCATTTT
CASSQDPNRGRVQPQHF
>TRBV19|TRBD1|NA|TRBJ1-1
TGTGCCAGCAGAGGGACAGAAGTTACAATGAACACTGAAGCTTTCTTT
CASRGTEVTMNTEAFF
>TRBV4-1|NA|NA|TRBJ2-7
TGCGCCAGCAGCCAAGTTACCCTAACCTACGAGCAGTACTTC
CASSQVTLTYEQYF
>TRBV9|NA|once|TRBJ2-3
TGTGCCAGCAGCTGGGGGGACGTAACAGATACGCAGTATTTT
CASSWGDVTDTQYF
>TRBV13|TRBD1|few|TRBJ2-5
TGTGCCAGCAGCTTGGCAGGGGGCTTCCAAGAGACCCAGTACTTC
CASSLAGGFQETQYF
>TRBV4-3|TRBD1|NA|TRBJ1-2
TGCGCCAGCAGCCAAGAGGTACAGGGGAGGCGCGCCTATGGCTACACCTTC
CASSQEVQGRRAYGYTF
>TRBV30|TRBD1|NA|TRBJ1-2
TGTGCCTGGGGGACAGGGGGTTATGGCTACACCTTC
CAWGTGGYGYTF
>TRBV7-9|TRBD2|NA|TRBJ2-7
TGTGCCAGCAGCTCCGACATTGGGACGCGGGAGACCTACGAGCAGTACTTC
CASSSDIGTRETYEQYF
>TRBV4-3|TRBD2|NA|TRBJ2-7
TGCGCCAGCAGCCAAGATCGAGCTAGCGGGGGGTGGGAGCAGTACTTC
CASSQDRASGGWEQYF
>TRBV29-1|NA|NA|TRBJ2-1
TGCAGCGTTGTTCAGGGTAACAATGAGCAGTTCTTC
CSVVQGNNEQFF
>TRBV9|NA|NA|TRBJ1-2
TGTGCCAGCAGCACTGGAGGGGCCGGCTACACCTTC
CASSTGGAGYTF
>TRBV27|TRBD1|NA|TRBJ1-2
TGTGCCAGCAGTCCTGGGACAGGGAGCTTGGCCCCCGGCTACACCTTC
CASSPGTGSLAPGYTF
>TRBV7-9|NA|NA|TRBJ2-5
TGTGCCAGCTCTCCCCCGGTAGGGGCTGAAGAGACCCAGTACTTC
CASSPPVGAEETQYF
>TRBV30|NA|NA|TRBJ2-7
TGTGCCTGGACGGGAACTCTACTCTACGAGCAGTACTTC
CAWTGTLLYEQYF
>TRBV5-4|TRBD1|NA|TRBJ1-1
TGTGCCAGCAGTCTAGGACAGGAACGAATGAACACTGAAGCTTTCTTT
CASSLGQERMNTEAFF
>TRBV19|NA|NA|TRBJ2-7
TGTGCCAGCAGTACGGGGGACTCCTACGAGCAGTACTTC
CASSTGDSYEQYF
>TRBV27|NA|NA|TRBJ2-3
TGTGCCAGCAGTTTCGCGGACACAGATACGCAGTATTTT
CASSFADTDTQYF
>TRBV5-6|TRBD2|NA|TRBJ2-1
TGTGCCAGCAGCCCGCGGGGGAACTACAATGAGCAGTTCTTC
CASSPRGNYNEQFF
>TRBV30|NA|NA|TRBJ2-7
TGTGCCTGGAGTGGGGGGGGCAGCTCCTACGAGCAGTACTTC
CAWSGGGSSYEQYF
>TRBV27|NA|NA|TRBJ1-1
TGTGCCAGCAGTTTACAAAGAGGACAGCTGAACACTGAAGCTTTCTTT
CASSLQRGQLNTEAFF
>TRBV7-2|TRBD1|NA|TRBJ2-1
TGTGCCAGCAGTCCCGGGACAGATATCTACAATGAGCAGTTCTTC
CASSPGTDIYNEQFF
>TRBV5-1|NA|NA|TRBJ2-7
TGCGCCAGCACGGAGGGGGCCCCAACCTACGAGCAGTACTTC
CASTEGAPTYEQYF
>TRBV4-3|TRBD2|NA|TRBJ2-7
TGCGCCAGCAGCCAATCTAGCGGGGGGGCCGGCGAGCAGTACTTC
CASSQSSGGAGEQYF
>TRBV6-1|NA|NA|TRBJ2-7
TGTGCCAGCAGTTATTCAGGGAACTACGAGCAGTACTTC
CASSYSGNYEQYF
>TRBV11-2|NA|once|TRBJ2-1
TGTGCCAGCAGCTCCGGGAAAAATGAGCAGTTCTTC
CASSSGKNEQFF
>TRBV4-3|TRBD2|NA|TRBJ2-1
TGCGCCAGCAGCCAAGAGCAAGTAGCGGGGGGAAACAATGAGCAGTTCTTC
CASSQEQVAGGNNEQFF
>TRBV5-6|NA|NA|TRBJ2-5
TGTGCCAGCAGCTTGGCAGGGCGGGGAAGGGAGACCCAGTACTTC
CASSLAGRGRETQYF
>TRBV4-1|TRBD1|NA|TRBJ2-1
TGCGCCAGCAGCCAAGTTCTCCGGGACAGGGGACTCGGTGAGCAGTTCTTC
CASSQVLRDRGLGEQFF
>TRBV11-2|TRBD1|once|TRBJ2-7
TGTGCCAGCAGCCCGGGACAGAGTTACGAGCAGTACTTC
CASSPGQSYEQYF